This T cell receptor (beta chain) was retrieved from a study of T cell responses to AZD1222 COVID-19 vaccine. Study-level points and caveats: The donor cohort was predominantly white British with a female majority, and clonal diversity may have been underestimated.

Clones were read by immunoSEQ multiplex PCR, and TCRdb kept only the in-frame ones, dropping some. The profile shows 95,000 to 130,000 clones, roughly 92% of them singletons. Details on this clone: Antigen: not known.

V lost 5 bases and J lost 11, with 13 bases in between. Per the germline V gene, CDR1 is ENHRY and CDR2 is SYGVKD. CDR3 length equals 13 residues. The sequencing here drew on peripheral blood, taken 28 days after the second AZD1222 dose. V usage is TRBV10-3 and J usage is TRBJ1-6; the D gene is possibly TRBD1 (6 bases). This TCR was recovered from an adult who received the AZD1222 COVID-19 vaccine. In DNA, the CDR3 is TGTGCCATCAGTTCTCGGACAGACGCACCCCTCCACTTT. It is translated as CAISSRTDAPLHF.